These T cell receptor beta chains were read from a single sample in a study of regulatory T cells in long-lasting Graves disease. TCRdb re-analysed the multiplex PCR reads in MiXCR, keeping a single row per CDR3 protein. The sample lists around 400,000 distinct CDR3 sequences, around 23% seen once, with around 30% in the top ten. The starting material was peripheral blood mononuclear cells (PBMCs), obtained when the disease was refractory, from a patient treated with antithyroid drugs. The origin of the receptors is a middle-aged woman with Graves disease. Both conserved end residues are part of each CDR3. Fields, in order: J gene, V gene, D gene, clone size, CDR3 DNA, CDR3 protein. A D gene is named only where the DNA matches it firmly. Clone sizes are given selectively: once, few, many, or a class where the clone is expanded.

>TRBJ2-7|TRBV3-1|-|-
TGTGCCAGCAGCCAGCGGGGGACACTCAGCGAGCAGTACTTC
CASSQRGTLSEQYF
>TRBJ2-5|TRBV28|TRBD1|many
TGTGCCAGCAGACGACGGACAGGGAGGGAGACCCAGTACTTC
CASRRRTGRETQYF
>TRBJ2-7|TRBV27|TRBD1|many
TGTGCCAGCAGTCACGGGACAGGGAGGACTTACGAGCAGTACTTC
CASSHGTGRTYEQYF
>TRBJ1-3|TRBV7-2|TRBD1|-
TGTGCCAGCAGCCCTGAGGCCGGGACAGGGGTAAACACCATATATTTT
CASSPEAGTGVNTIYF
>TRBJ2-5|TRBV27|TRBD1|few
TGTGCCAGCAGTTCCGGAACAGGGGGCGCGGAGACCCAGTACTTC
CASSSGTGGAETQYF
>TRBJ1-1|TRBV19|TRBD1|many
TGTGCCAGTAGTACTCGGGACAGCTGGAACACTGAAGCTTTCTTT
CASSTRDSWNTEAFF
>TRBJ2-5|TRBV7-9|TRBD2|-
TGTGCCAGCAGCTTACGAGGGACTAGCTTGATGGAGACCCAGTACTTC
CASSLRGTSLMETQYF
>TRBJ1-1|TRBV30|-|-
TGTGCCTCCGGGGTTAACACTGAAGCTTTCTTT
CASGVNTEAFF
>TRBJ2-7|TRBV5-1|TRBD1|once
TGCGCCAGCAGCTTTGAGGGACAGGACTACGAGCAGTACTTC
CASSFEGQDYEQYF
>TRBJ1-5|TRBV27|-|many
TGTGCCAGCAGTATGTCGTGGGCTTTCAGATTCAATCAGCCCCAGCATTTT
CASSMSWAFRFNQPQHF
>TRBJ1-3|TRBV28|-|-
TGTGCCAGCAGGGGGACAATCTCTGGAAACACCATATATTTT
CASRGTISGNTIYF
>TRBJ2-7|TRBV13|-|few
TGTGCCAGCAGCCGTACCCTTTACGGCGAGGACGAGCAGTACTTC
CASSRTLYGEDEQYF
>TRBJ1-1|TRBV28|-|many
TGTGCCAGCAGTCGTAGCGGGGCTGAAGCTTTCTTT
CASSRSGAEAFF
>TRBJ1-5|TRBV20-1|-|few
TGCAGTGCCGCTCGGATGCGGGTGCGGGGGCCCTCAGTCCCCGACAGAGGAAATCAGCCCCAGCATTTT
CSAARMRVRGPSVPDRGNQPQHF
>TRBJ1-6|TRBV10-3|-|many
TGTGCCATCGGACGCGAGACCCCCCTCCACTTT
CAIGRETPLHF
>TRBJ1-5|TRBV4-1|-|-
TGCGCCAGCAGCCCCGAGGGCAGACAGATCAATCAGCCCCAGCATTTT
CASSPEGRQINQPQHF
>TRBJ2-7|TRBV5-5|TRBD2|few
TGTGCCAGCAGCTTCTTTCTAGCGGGAGGGCACGAGCAGTACTTC
CASSFFLAGGHEQYF
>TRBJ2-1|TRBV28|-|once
TGTGCCAGCAGTTTAGTTGACAATGAGCAGTTCTTC
CASSLVDNEQFF
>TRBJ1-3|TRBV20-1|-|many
TGCAGTGCTAGGGAGTCCTCTGGAAACACCATATATTTT
CSARESSGNTIYF
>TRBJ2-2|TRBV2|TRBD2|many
TGTGCCAGCAGTGCGGGGAGGACTAGTGCCACCGGGGAGCTGTTTTTT
CASSAGRTSATGELFF
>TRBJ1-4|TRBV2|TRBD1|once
TGTGCCAGCAGAACAGGGGAAAAACTGGTTTTT
CASRTGEKLVF
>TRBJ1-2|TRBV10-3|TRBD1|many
TGTGCCATCGCGGGACAGGGGGCTAAGAACTATGGCTACACCTTC
CAIAGQGAKNYGYTF
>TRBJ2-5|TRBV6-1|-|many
TGTGCCAGCAGCGTTGTGATGGGAAAGGAGACCCAGTACTTC
CASSVVMGKETQYF
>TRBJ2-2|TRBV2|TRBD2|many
TGTGCCAGCAGTTCAACTAGCGGGAGAGGGGCCGGGGAGCTGTTTTTT
CASSSTSGRGAGELFF
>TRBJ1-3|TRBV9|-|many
TGTGCCAGTAGCGGGGCTAGCTCTGGAAACACCATATATTTT
CASSGASSGNTIYF
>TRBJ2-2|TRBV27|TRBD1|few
TGTGCCAGCAGTTATCAGGGGGCGAACACCGGGGAGCTGTTTTTT
CASSYQGANTGELFF
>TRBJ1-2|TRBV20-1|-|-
TGCAGTGCTAGAGATCGGGTACTCTACACCTTC
CSARDRVLYTF
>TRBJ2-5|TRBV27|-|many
TGTGCCAGCAGTAAGGACTATTTGCTCGTGACCCAGTACTTC
CASSKDYLLVTQYF
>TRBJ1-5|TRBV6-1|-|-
TGTGCCAGCTCCGAGGGACACCTGATGCCCCAGCATTTT
CASSEGHLMPQHF
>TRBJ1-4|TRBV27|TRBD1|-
TGTGCCAGCAGGCGCGACGGACAGGGAGCTAATGAAAAACTGTTTTTT
CASRRDGQGANEKLFF
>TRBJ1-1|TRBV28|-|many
TGTGCCAGCAGCATGAAGCGCTGCAGGAGTGAGACTGAAGCTTTCTTT
CASSMKRCRSETEAFF
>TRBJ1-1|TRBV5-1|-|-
TGCGCCAGCAGCTACGACGGGATGAACGCTGAAGCTTTCTTT
CASSYDGMNAEAFF
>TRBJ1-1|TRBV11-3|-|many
TGTGCCAGCAGCCATCCCGCAGGTGAAGCTTTCTTT
CASSHPAGEAFF
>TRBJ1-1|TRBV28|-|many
TGTGCCAGCAGTATGGACGGCCACACTGAAGCTTTCTTT
CASSMDGHTEAFF
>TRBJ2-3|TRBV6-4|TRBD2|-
TGTGCCAGCAGTCCGACTAGCCCGACAGATACGCAGTATTTT
CASSPTSPTDTQYF
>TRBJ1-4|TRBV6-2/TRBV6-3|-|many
TGTGCCAGCAGTTACTCGTTGGCAGGGGTAGAGGAAAAACTGTTTTTT
CASSYSLAGVEEKLFF
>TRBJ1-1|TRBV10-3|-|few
TGTGCCATCAGTGAGCAGGTTAAGAGGACTGAAGCTTTCTTT
CAISEQVKRTEAFF
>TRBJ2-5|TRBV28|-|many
TGTGCCAGCAGTTTTTCGGCGGGAAGATTTGGGGACCAGTACTTC
CASSFSAGRFGDQYF
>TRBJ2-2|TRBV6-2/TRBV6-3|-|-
TGTGCCAGCAGTTACGGGGACACCTTTTTTGGGGAGCTGTTTTTT
CASSYGDTFFGELFF
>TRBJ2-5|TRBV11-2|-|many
TGTGCCAGCAGCTCCGGACAGGCGACGGGGGAGGAGACCCAGTACTTC
CASSSGQATGEETQYF
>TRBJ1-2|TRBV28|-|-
TGTGCCAGCAGGACAGGCCGCGGCTACACCTTC
CASRTGRGYTF
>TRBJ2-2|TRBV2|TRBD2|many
TGTGCCAGCAGTGGAACGGGAGGGACGGGGGAGCTGTTTTTT
CASSGTGGTGELFF
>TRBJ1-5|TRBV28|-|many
TGTGCCAGCAGTTTAGTAGGGTGGGAGGGCTCTAGCAATCAGCCCCAGCATTTT
CASSLVGWEGSSNQPQHF
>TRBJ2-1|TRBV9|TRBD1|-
TGTGCCAGCAGCTTAGACAGGGGGCATAGTGAGCAGTTCTTC
CASSLDRGHSEQFF
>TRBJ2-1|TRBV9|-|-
TGTGCCAGCAGCGCAAAGAATGAGCAGTTCTTC
CASSAKNEQFF
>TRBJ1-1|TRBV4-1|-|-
TGCGCCAGCAGCCAATCGTGGAGAGACACTGAAGCTTTCTTT
CASSQSWRDTEAFF
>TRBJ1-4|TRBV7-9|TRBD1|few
TGTGCCAGCAGCGCCGGACAGGGTAGTGAAAAACTGTTTTTT
CASSAGQGSEKLFF
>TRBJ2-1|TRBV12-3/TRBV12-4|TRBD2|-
TGTGCCAGCAGCCCAAGGCCCCTAGGCGGGAGGAAGGGGCACAATGAGCAGTTCTTC
CASSPRPLGGRKGHNEQFF
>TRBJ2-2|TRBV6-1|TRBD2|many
TGTGCCAGCAGTGCCGCCCCTGCCCCTAGCGGGAGGGGCCCGAACACCGGGGAGCTGTTTTTT
CASSAAPAPSGRGPNTGELFF
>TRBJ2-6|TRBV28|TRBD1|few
TGTGCCAGCAGTCACAGGGGACCCGGGGCCAACGTCCTGACTTTC
CASSHRGPGANVLTF
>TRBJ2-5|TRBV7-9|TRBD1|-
TGTGCCAGCAGCTCCCGGACAGGGGGCGGAGAGACCCAGTACTTC
CASSSRTGGGETQYF
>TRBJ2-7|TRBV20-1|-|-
TGCAGTGCTAGAGACTTCGACAGGATGGGTGCGCACGACTACGAGCAGTACTTC
CSARDFDRMGAHDYEQYF